This TCR beta chain is drawn from a study of cytomegalovirus exposure and HLA in healthy donors. Study context: In an early release, HLA-typed donors contributed 75 million to 85 million unique TCR sequences.

Study-wide results and caveats: There were fewer than 200 TCR beta chains listed as cytomegalovirus-associated.

Regarding this clone: Its matching antigen is unknown.

Use of 60 Vbeta and 13 Jbeta primers characterized the PCR. This table comes from immunoSEQ multiplex PCR, and its TCRdb copy is limited to in-frame clones, with some not included. The sample has 150,000 to 200,000 clones; 65% to 85% are singletons. The CDR3 length is 14 residues. Germline V gene data show CDR1 as MNHEY and CDR2 as SMNVEV (reference sequence). With V trimmed by 6 bases and J by 0 bases, 5 bases remained unmatched. Sequencing was performed on PBMCs. The chain combines TRBV27 with TRBJ2-7; TRBD2 aligns across 7 bases. The TCR sequence derives from a man aged 35-49 years in good health and CMV-seropositive. CDR3 loop: CASRSAGTSYEQYF. The CDR3 DNA reads as TGTGCCAGCAGGTCAGCGGGAACCTCCTACGAGCAGTACTTC.